The present T cell receptor beta chain was sequenced within a study of CD8 T cells in Susac syndrome. Overall study findings and caveats: Only a relatively small number of individuals were included in the TCR sequencing and HLA analysis.

Note on this clonotype: Its antigen is not identified.

The CDR3 is made up of 13 amino acids. V shed 3 bases and J shed 4 bases, with 9 bases lying between them. Germline values: CDR1 SGHTA, CDR2 FQGTGA. Sequencing targeted TCR beta in T cells from blood (CD8+ and CD4+). Negative isolation was used for CD8+ and CD4+ T cells and FACS enrichment for TEMRA cells. The RNA, about 0.5 to 1 ug, was put through reverse transcription using random hexamers. TCR beta CDR3 was amplified by immunoSEQ covering 54 Vbeta and 13 Jbeta. TCRdb called the immunoSEQ multiplex PCR reads again in MiXCR, with one record for every CDR3 protein. The repertoire holds about 250,000 distinct CDR3 sequences, with 93% as singletons.

This TCR was recovered from a human donor with multiple sclerosis. This chain joins TRBV7-3 and TRBJ1-2; maybe TRBD1 (5 bases). The sample taken for sequencing was CD4+ T cells from PBMCs. The CDR3 spells CASSFDGGYGYTF. The CDR3 region has the DNA TGTGCCAGCAGCTTCGACGGGGGCTATGGCTACACCTTC.